This T cell receptor (beta chain) was observed in a study of T cells in women clearing cervical HPV infection. At the level of the study: Cases: HPV16-related CIN3 or worse on histology, a couple of invasive cancers. Findings of the study overall: Unknown T-cell numbers per sample may underlie the richness differences.

To note about this clone: The antigen remains undetermined. The read is 3 residues too short to cover the CDR3 end, so that end is filled in from the germline J gene.

CDR3 size: 14 residues. The germline V gene has CDR1 DFQATT and CDR2 SNEGSKA (reference sequence). The table came from immunoSEQ multiplex PCR; TCRdb's copy has only in-frame clones and leaves some out. This repertoire includes more than 20,000 clones. The sequencing input was blood buffy coat. This receptor was taken from a woman between 18 and 70 years old with a cervical HPV16 infection that either progressed to CIN3+ or cleared (not recorded which). V usage is TRBV20-1 and J usage is TRBJ1-2; D is unclear. This CDR3 reads CSADSLSYGGGYTF. Partial CDR3 DNA: TGCAGTGCTGACTCCCTCTCTTACGGTGGGGGC.